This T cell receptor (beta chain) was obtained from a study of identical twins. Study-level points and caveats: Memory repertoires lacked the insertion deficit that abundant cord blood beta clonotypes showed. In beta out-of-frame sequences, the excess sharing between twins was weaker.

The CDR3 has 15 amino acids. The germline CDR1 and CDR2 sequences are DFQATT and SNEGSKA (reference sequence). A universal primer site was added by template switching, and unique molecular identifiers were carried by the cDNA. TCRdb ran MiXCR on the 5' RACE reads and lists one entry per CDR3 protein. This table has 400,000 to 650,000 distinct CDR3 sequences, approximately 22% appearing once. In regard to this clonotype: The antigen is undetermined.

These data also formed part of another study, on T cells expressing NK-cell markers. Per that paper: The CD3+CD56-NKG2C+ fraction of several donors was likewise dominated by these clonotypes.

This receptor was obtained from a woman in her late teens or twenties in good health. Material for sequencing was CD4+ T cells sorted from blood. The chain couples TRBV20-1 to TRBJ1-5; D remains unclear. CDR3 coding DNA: TGCAGCTCAACGCTGAGGGCAGAGTCAGGTCAGCCCCAGCATTTT. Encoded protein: CSSTLRAESGQPQHF.